This T cell receptor beta chain is drawn from a study of shared clonotypes between healthy human individuals (dated by TCRdb to between 2020 and 2021). Context from the whole study: The cohort comprised a couple of women and a few men aged 18 to 49 years. The study deeply sequenced blood TCR repertoires of about 5 healthy adults to estimate repertoire size and the extent of clonotype sharing between individuals. To increase sequencing depth and limit assay-specific biases, different laboratories used diverse techniques to prepare libraries and sequence TCR repertoires. Between about 0.8 and 8.9 billion PBMCs per donor were obtained by leukapheresis. Study-wide findings and limitations: Because the study included only a small number of donors, the genetic and exposure-history diversity represented was limited. Sampling was restricted to blood, and TCR repertoires in tissues likely differ from the TCR repertoires found in blood. Pairwise subsampling indicated that sequencing depth was expected to affect the degree of clonotype sharing among donors.

TCR CDR3 regions were amplified from genomic DNA by multiplex PCR using the deep immunoSEQ assay. Extracted genomic DNA from each cell subset was distributed evenly across all wells of several immunoSEQ 96-well plates, and each plate was treated as a replicate. Each replicate PCR for unsorted PBMC received 300 to 350 ng genomic DNA, equal to about 30,000 T cell genomes. Genomic DNA from unsorted PBMC was sequenced over ten immunoSEQ deep assay plates. The purified libraries were quantified using a Qubit 3.0 fluorometer, sized with a Bioanalyzer 2100, and then quantified again using the KAPA Library Quantification kit. Every immunoSEQ 96-well plate was sequenced on a dedicated single-read 150-cycle Illumina NextSeq 550 flow cell. In the original analysis: Because the immunoSEQ output held only junctional sequences and lacked quality scores, the filtering could not match the filtering applied to full-length reads. To assign V/J genes and CDR3, sequences were annotated using PyIR, a Python wrapper for IgBLAST v1.9, with IMGT germline references. Reads were filtered out if the reads had weak V/J assignments (E-value above 1e-6), no CDR3, stop codons, out-of-frame junctions, or ambiguous translated residues. V3J clonotypes were defined as sequences sharing an identical inferred V gene, J gene, and CDR3 amino acid sequence. To compute the percentage overlap between repertoires, the number of shared unique clonotypes was divided by the size of the smaller repertoire. RTK rarefaction, the Chao1 estimator, and Recon v2.1 estimates of unobserved clonotypes were used to assess repertoire richness. Imported from immuneACCESS, the table was reduced by TCRdb to in-frame sequences with V and J called. These copies leave out some clones; in studies compared against another copy, an unresolved V gene accounts for under half, and the cause of the remainder is not known. The D gene and trimming were derived from the DNA, and the V and J assignments and clone size from that table. The sample table lists roughly 500,000 clones, 60% to 85% of them with a count of one. About an eighth of the sample is in the top ten clones.

Healthy HIV-negative adults with no recently reported acute infections or vaccinations were included as donors. All donors were Caucasian adults living in Nashville, Tennessee, USA. For unsorted samples, 100 million or so PBMCs were counted, and genomic DNA was extracted using the QIAamp DNA Blood Mini kit. After blood collection by leukapheresis, PBMCs were isolated using Ficoll-Histopaque density gradient centrifugation and then cryopreserved in the vapor phase of liquid nitrogen. V ends up 5 bases short and J 3 bases short, with an unmatched junction base count of 7. Reading the germline V gene gives CDR1 SGHTA and CDR2 FQGTGA. The CDR3, from cysteine to phenylalanine, totals 17 residues. CDR3 DNA only is kept here, 51 bases in frame from base 1. Of note for this clone: Its binding antigen is unknown. Base qualities are missing; no much larger clone stands one base away.

The V and J genes are TRBV7-3 and TRBJ2-1, and 13 bases in between align with TRBD2. The receptor's source is a woman between 35 and 50 years old in good health. Some clones in this sample may be carry-over from other donors' samples. The sample comprised PBMCs. At the DNA level, the sequence is TGTGCCAGCAGCCCCCCCGGGACTAGCGGGGTCTACAATGAGCAGTTCTTC. Its translation is CASSPPGTSGVYNEQFF.